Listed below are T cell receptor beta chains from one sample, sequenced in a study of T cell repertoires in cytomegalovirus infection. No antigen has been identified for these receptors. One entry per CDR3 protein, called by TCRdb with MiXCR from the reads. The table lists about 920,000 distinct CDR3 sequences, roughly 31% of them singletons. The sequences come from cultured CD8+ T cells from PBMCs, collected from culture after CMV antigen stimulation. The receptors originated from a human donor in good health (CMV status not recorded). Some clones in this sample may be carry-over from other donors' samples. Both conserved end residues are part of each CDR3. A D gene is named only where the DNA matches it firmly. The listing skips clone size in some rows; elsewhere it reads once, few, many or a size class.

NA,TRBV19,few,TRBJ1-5,CATLGASNQPQHF,TGTGCCACTCTAGGGGCCAGCAATCAGCCCCAGCATTTT
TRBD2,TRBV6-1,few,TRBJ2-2,CASSETTSGSTGELFF,TGTGCCAGCAGTGAGACGACTAGCGGCTCCACCGGGGAGCTGTTTTTT
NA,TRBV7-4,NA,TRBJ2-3,CASSCQWGRTDTQYF,TGTGCCAGCAGCTGCCAGTGGGGGCGCACAGATACGCAGTATTTT
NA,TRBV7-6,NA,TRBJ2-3,CASSLEGDWITDTQYF,TGTGCCAGCAGCTTAGAGGGGGATTGGATCACAGATACGCAGTATTTT
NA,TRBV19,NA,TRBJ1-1,CASSALRGRNTKAFF,TGTGCCAGTAGTGCCCTAAGGGGGAGGAACACTAAAGCTTTCTTT
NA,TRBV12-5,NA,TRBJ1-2,CASGGDSYYGYTF,TGTGCTAGTGGCGGAGACAGCTACTATGGCTACACCTTC
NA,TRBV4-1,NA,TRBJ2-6,CASSHPSLGDSGANVLTF,TGCGCCAGCAGCCATCCCTCCTTGGGAGACTCTGGGGCCAACGTCCTGACTTTC
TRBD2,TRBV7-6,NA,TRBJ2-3,CASSLPGLAGGSQDTQYF,TGTGCCAGCAGCTTACCGGGACTAGCGGGGGGGTCCCAAGATACGCAGTATTTT
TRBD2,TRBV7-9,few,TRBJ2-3,CASALSGGASDTQYF,TGTGCCAGCGCCCTTAGCGGGGGGGCTTCGGATACGCAGTATTTT
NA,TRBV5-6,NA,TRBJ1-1,CASSLEYMNTEAFF,TGTGCCAGCAGCTTGGAGTACATGAACACTGAAGCTTTCTTT
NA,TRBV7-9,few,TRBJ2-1,CASSKDPSSYNEQFF,TGTGCCAGCAGCAAGGACCCGAGCTCCTACAATGAGCAGTTCTTC
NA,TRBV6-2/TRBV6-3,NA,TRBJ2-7,CASSFVPGGTEPPYEQYF,TGTGCCAGCAGTTTCGTACCCGGGGGGACAGAACCTCCCTACGAGCAGTACTTC
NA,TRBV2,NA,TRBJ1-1,CVSPRGPEAFF,TGTGTCAGCCCCAGGGGACCTGAAGCTTTCTTT
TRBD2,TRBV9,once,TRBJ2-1,CASSARSSGGAYPNNEQFF,TGTGCCAGCAGCGCGCGCTCTAGCGGGGGGGCCTACCCCAACAATGAGCAGTTCTTC
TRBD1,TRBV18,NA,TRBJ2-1,CASSPDRGRLLTEQFF,TGTGCCAGCTCACCTGACAGGGGCCGGCTTCTGACGGAGCAGTTCTTC
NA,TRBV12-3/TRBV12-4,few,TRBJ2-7,CASSSPPQGSYEQYF,TGTGCCAGCAGTTCTCCCCCACAGGGTTCCTACGAGCAGTACTTC
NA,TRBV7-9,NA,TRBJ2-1,CASSPPPNPNEQFF,TGTGCCAGCAGCCCCCCACCCAACCCGAATGAGCAGTTCTTC
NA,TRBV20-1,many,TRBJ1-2,CSARGLTNYGYTF,TGCAGTGCTAGGGGACTTACCAACTATGGCTACACCTTC
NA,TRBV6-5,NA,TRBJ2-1,CASRPWTFRAYNEQFF,TGTGCCAGCAGACCTTGGACCTTTAGGGCCTACAATGAGCAGTTCTTC
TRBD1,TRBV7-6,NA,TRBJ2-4,CASSLGLAGGLLSIQYF,TGTGCCAGCAGCTTAGGATTGGCAGGGGGCCTGTTGAGCATTCAGTACTTC
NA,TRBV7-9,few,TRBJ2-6,CATLLEFSGANVLTF,TGTGCCACCCTCCTCGAGTTCTCTGGGGCCAACGTCCTGACTTTC
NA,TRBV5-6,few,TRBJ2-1,CASSLRQGKGNEQFF,TGTGCCAGCAGCCTGAGGCAGGGTAAGGGAAATGAGCAGTTCTTC
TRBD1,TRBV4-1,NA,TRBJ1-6,CASSLGQGASYNSPLHF,TGCGCCAGCAGCCTGGGACAGGGGGCCTCCTATAATTCACCCCTCCACTTT
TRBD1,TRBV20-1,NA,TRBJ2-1,CSAMATGTGLYNEQFF,TGCAGTGCTATGGCAACCGGGACAGGCCTTTACAATGAGCAGTTCTTC
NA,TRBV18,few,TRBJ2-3,CASSTEQRTDTQYF,TGTGCCAGCTCAACGGAGCAGAGGACAGATACGCAGTATTTT
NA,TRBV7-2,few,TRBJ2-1,CASSFGWGGGNEQFF,TGTGCCAGCAGCTTTGGGTGGGGAGGTGGGAATGAGCAGTTCTTC
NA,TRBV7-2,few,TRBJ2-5,CASSLGARQETQYF,TGTGCCAGCAGCTTAGGGGCCAGGCAAGAGACCCAGTACTTC
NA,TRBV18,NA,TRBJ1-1,CASSPPVNSTEAFF,TGTGCCAGCTCACCGCCCGTTAATAGCACTGAAGCTTTCTTT
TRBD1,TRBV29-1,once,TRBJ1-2,CSVGGQGAYGYTF,TGCAGCGTGGGTGGACAGGGGGCCTATGGCTACACCTTC
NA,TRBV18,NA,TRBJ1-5,CASSPPLGQPQHF,TGTGCCAGCTCACCACCCTTAGGCCAGCCCCAGCATTTT
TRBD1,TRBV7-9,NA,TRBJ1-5,CASSFTGDVQPQHF,TGTGCCAGCAGCTTTACAGGGGACGTACAGCCCCAGCATTTT
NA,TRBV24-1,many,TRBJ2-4,CATSEGQGTKNIQYF,TGTGCCACCAGTGAGGGTCAGGGCACCAAAAACATTCAGTACTTC
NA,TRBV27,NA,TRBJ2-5,CASSSLGGPQETQYF,TGTGCCAGCAGTTCCTTAGGGGGGCCTCAAGAGACCCAGTACTTC
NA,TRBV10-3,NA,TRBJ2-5,CAISEEGQETQYF,TGTGCCATCAGTGAAGAAGGCCAAGAGACCCAGTACTTC
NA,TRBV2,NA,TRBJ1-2,CASSEGRYYGYTF,TGTGCCAGCAGTGAGGGACGGTACTATGGCTACACCTTC
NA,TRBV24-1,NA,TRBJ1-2,CATSGPVRDGYTF,TGTGCCACCAGTGGCCCGGTCCGGGATGGCTACACCTTC
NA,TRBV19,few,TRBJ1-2,CASSMWTDIYGYTF,TGTGCCAGTAGTATGTGGACAGATATCTATGGCTACACCTTC
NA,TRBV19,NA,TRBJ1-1,CASSIRIEAFF,TGTGCCAGTAGTATACGCATTGAAGCTTTCTTT
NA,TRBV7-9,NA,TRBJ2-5,CASSSPSKGGVQETQYF,TGTGCCAGCAGCTCCCCCAGCAAGGGGGGAGTTCAAGAGACCCAGTACTTC
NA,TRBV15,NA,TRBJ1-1,CATSRSGVSLEAFF,TGTGCCACCAGCAGGTCCGGGGTTTCCCTCGAAGCTTTCTTT
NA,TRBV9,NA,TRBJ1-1,CASSVDPGYTEAFF,TGTGCCAGCAGCGTAGACCCGGGATACACTGAAGCTTTCTTT
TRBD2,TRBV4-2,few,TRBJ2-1,CASSQETAGGLNEQFF,TGTGCCAGCAGCCAAGAAACAGCGGGGGGACTGAATGAGCAGTTCTTC
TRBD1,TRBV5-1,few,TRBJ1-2,CASSFSDRDYGYTF,TGCGCCAGCAGCTTCAGCGACAGGGACTATGGCTACACCTTC
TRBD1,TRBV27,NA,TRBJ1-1,CASSFSGTGSTEAFF,TGTGCCAGCAGTTTCTCCGGGACAGGGAGCACTGAAGCTTTCTTT
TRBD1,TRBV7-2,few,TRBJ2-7,CASSGTGSPSYEQYF,TGTGCCAGCAGCGGGACAGGGTCCCCTTCCTACGAGCAGTACTTC
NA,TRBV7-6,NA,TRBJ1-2,CASSLAAARNYGYTF,TGTGCCAGCAGCTTAGCGGCCGCGAGAAACTATGGCTACACCTTC
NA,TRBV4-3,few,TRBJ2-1,CASSQDQAGEQFF,TGCGCCAGCAGCCAAGACCAGGCAGGGGAGCAGTTCTTC
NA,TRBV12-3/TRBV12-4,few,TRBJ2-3,CASSFEERFTDTQYF,TGTGCCAGCAGTTTCGAGGAACGGTTCACAGATACGCAGTATTTT
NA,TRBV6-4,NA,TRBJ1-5,CASSDTSGTTDSRGQPQHF,TGTGCCAGCAGTGACACGTCCGGGACAACCGACAGTCGGGGTCAGCCCCAGCATTTT
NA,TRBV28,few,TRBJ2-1,CASSLSISYNEQFF,TGTGCCAGCAGTTTGTCAATCAGCTACAATGAGCAGTTCTTC
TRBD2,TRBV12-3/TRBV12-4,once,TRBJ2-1,CASSLGGGAAEQFF,TGTGCCAGCAGTTTGGGCGGGGGGGCGGCTGAGCAGTTCTTC
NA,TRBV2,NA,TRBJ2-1,CAIPVGSIEVEQFF,TGTGCCATACCGGTGGGTAGCATAGAGGTTGAGCAGTTCTTC
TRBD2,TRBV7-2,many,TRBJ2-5,CASSLLAGGLQETQYF,TGTGCCAGCAGCTTATTGGCGGGGGGCCTCCAAGAGACCCAGTACTTC
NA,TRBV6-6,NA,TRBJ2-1,CASSYESLSLNEQFF,TGTGCCAGCAGTTACGAGTCTCTAAGTTTGAATGAGCAGTTCTTC